This T cell receptor (beta chain) is drawn from a study of T cells in Graves' hyperthyroidism and ophthalmopathy. The CDR3 extends over 16 amino acids. CDR1 KGHDR and CDR2 SFDVKD come from the germline V gene. J lost 0 bases, V lost 6 bases, and 7 bases had no gene match. Using RNA transcripts as the source, TCR beta CDR3 regions were amplified. A first-round RT-PCR of the TCR CDR3 used the HTBI primer set. TCRdb passed the multiplex PCR reads through MiXCR, listing each CDR3 protein once. There are more than 500,000 distinct CDR3 sequences in the sample; about 15% occur only once, and roughly 4.3% lies in the top ten. This clonotype was observed many times.

This clonotype originated in a woman in her 40s with Graves' ophthalmopathy. The sample consisted of blood. The chain employs TRBV24-1 and TRBJ2-1, with 7 bases matching TRBD2. DNA of the CDR3: TGTGCCACCAGTCGGGAAGCGGGGAGCTCCTACAATGAGCAGTTCTTC. It encodes CATSREAGSSYNEQFF.